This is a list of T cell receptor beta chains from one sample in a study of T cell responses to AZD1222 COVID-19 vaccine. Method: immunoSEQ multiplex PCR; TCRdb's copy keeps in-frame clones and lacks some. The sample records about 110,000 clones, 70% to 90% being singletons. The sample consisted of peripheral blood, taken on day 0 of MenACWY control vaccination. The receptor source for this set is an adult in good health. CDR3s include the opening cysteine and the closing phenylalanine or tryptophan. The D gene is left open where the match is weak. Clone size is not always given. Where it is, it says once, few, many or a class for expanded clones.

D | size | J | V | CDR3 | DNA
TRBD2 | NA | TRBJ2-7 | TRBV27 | CASSLFAGGPHEQYF | TGTGCCAGCAGTCTCTTCGCGGGAGGGCCCCACGAGCAGTACTTC
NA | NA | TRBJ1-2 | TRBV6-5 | CASSLELNYGYTF | TGTGCCAGCAGTCTGGAATTAAACTATGGCTACACCTTC
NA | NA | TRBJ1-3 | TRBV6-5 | CASSYSGQTGNTIYF | TGTGCCAGCAGTTACTCCGGGCAGACTGGAAACACCATATATTTT
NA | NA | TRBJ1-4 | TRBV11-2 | CASSLTEKLFF | TGTGCCAGCAGCTTGACTGAAAAACTGTTTTTT
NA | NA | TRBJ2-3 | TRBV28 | CASSIAADTQYF | TGTGCCAGCAGCATAGCAGCAGATACGCAGTATTTT
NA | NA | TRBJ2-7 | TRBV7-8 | CASSFGTGDYEQYF | TGTGCCAGCAGCTTTGGGACGGGGGACTACGAGCAGTACTTC
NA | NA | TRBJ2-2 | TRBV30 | CAWRGFANTGELFF | TGTGCCTGGAGAGGGTTTGCGAACACCGGGGAGCTGTTTTTT
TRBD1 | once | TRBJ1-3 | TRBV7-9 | CASSPTGGLIFGNTIYF | TGTGCCAGCAGCCCGACAGGGGGATTAATTTTTGGAAACACCATATATTTT
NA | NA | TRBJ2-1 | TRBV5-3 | CARSQTRGGYYNEQFF | TGTGCCAGAAGCCAGACTAGGGGGGGATACTACAATGAGCAGTTCTTC
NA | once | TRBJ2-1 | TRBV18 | CASSPRVDYNEQFF | TGTGCCAGCTCACCAAGAGTGGACTACAATGAGCAGTTCTTC
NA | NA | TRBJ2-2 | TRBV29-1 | CSVENTGELFF | TGCAGCGTTGAGAACACCGGGGAGCTGTTTTTT
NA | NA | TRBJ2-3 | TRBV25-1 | CASSEWDTQYF | TGTGCCAGCAGTGAATGGGATACGCAGTATTTT
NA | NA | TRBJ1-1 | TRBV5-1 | CASSPNGGTEAFF | TGCGCCAGCAGCCCTAACGGGGGGACTGAAGCTTTCTTT
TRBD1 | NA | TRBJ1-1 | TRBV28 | CASQSGQMNTEAFF | TGTGCCAGCCAATCGGGACAGATGAACACTGAAGCTTTCTTT
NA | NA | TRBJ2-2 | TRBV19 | CASSVAGTGELFF | TGTGCCAGTAGTGTCGCAGGTACCGGGGAGCTGTTTTTT
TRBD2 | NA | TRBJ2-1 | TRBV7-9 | CASSPHGGLAGGGEQFF | TGTGCCAGCAGCCCTCACGGGGGACTAGCGGGAGGGGGTGAGCAGTTCTTC
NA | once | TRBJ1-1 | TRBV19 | CASSLGVNTEAFF | TGTGCCAGTAGTCTTGGAGTGAACACTGAAGCTTTCTTT
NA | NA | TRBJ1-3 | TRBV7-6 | CASSPEGGSGNTIYF | TGTGCCAGCAGCCCCGAGGGGGGTTCTGGAAACACCATATATTTT
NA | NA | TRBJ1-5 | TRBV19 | CASRNEQGYSNQPQHF | TGTGCCAGTAGAAACGAACAGGGTTATAGCAATCAGCCCCAGCATTTT
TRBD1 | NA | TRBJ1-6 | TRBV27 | CASSRTGTGDSPLHF | TGTGCCAGCAGCCGTACCGGGACAGGGGATTCACCCCTCCACTTT
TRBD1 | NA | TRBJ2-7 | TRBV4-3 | CASSQQDREGYEQYF | TGCGCCAGCAGCCAACAAGACAGGGAAGGTTACGAGCAGTACTTC
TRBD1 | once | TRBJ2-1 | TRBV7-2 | CASSFISGTGGAYNEQFF | TGTGCCAGCAGCTTTATTTCCGGGACAGGGGGCGCCTACAATGAGCAGTTCTTC
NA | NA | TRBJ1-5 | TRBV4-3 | CASSQDFRQPQHF | TGCGCCAGCAGCCAAGATTTTCGTCAGCCCCAGCATTTT
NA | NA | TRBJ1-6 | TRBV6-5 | CASKGTVSNSPLHF | TGTGCCAGCAAAGGAACAGTATCTAATTCACCCCTCCACTTT
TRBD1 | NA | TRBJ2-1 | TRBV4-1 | CASSLTGTGRNEQFF | TGCGCCAGCAGCCTCACCGGGACAGGGAGGAATGAGCAGTTCTTC
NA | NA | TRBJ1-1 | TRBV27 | CASSPSGTANTEAFF | TGTGCCAGCAGTCCGTCCGGGACGGCAAACACTGAAGCTTTCTTT
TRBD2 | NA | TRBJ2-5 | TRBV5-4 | CASSRTSGVTQETQYF | TGTGCCAGCAGCCGGACTAGCGGGGTCACCCAAGAGACCCAGTACTTC
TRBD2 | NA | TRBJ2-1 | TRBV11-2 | CASQGLAKEGRGNEQFF | TGTGCCAGCCAGGGACTAGCGAAAGAGGGACGGGGCAATGAGCAGTTCTTC
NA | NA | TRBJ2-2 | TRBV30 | CAWSAQGPGELFF | TGTGCCTGGAGTGCACAGGGACCCGGGGAGCTGTTTTTT
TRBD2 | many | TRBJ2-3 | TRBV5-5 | CASSLQREVADTQYF | TGTGCCAGCAGCTTGCAGCGGGAGGTGGCAGATACGCAGTATTTT
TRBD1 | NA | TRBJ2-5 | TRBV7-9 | CASAPGGGLETQYF | TGTGCCAGCGCGCCAGGGGGTGGATTGGAGACCCAGTACTTC
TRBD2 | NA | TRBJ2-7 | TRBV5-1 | CASSFSGTSGDHEQYF | TGCGCCAGCAGCTTCTCCGGGACTAGCGGGGACCACGAGCAGTACTTC
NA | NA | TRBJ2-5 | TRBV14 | CASSQDGRASQTQYF | TGTGCCAGCAGCCAAGATGGCAGGGCGTCGCAGACCCAGTACTTC
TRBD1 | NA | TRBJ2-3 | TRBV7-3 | CASSVTGTDPDTQYF | TGTGCCAGCAGCGTAACCGGGACAGACCCAGATACGCAGTATTTT
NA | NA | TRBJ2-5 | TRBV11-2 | CASSLWVAEAVETQYF | TGTGCCAGCAGCTTATGGGTGGCGGAGGCCGTGGAGACCCAGTACTTC
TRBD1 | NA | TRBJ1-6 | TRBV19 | CASRTGTGNSPLHF | TGTGCCAGTAGAACCGGGACAGGGAATTCACCCCTCCACTTT
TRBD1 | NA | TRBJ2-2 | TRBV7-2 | CASSKRSGTGNTGELFF | TGTGCCAGCAGCAAACGATCCGGGACAGGGAACACCGGGGAGCTGTTTTTT
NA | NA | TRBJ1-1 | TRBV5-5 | CASSLVAWGTGSEAFF | TGTGCCAGCAGCTTGGTGGCTTGGGGCACGGGATCTGAAGCTTTCTTT
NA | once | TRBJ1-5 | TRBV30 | CAWSVRSNQPQHF | TGTGCCTGGAGTGTACGTAGCAATCAGCCCCAGCATTTT
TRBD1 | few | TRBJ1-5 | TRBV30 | CAWSPRSGQGFNQPQHF | TGTGCCTGGAGTCCCCGGTCGGGACAGGGGTTCAATCAGCCCCAGCATTTT
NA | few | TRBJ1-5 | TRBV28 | CASSRSTAYSNQPQHF | TGTGCCAGCAGTCGATCGACGGCCTATAGCAATCAGCCCCAGCATTTT
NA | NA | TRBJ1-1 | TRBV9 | CASSVVGASPEAFF | TGTGCCAGCAGCGTAGTAGGGGCTAGTCCTGAAGCTTTCTTT
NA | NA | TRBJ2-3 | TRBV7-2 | CASSPRRLPDTQYF | TGTGCCAGCAGCCCCCGCAGGCTCCCAGATACGCAGTATTTT
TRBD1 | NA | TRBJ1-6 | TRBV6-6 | CASSSGQGGVSPLHF | TGTGCCAGCAGTTCCGGACAGGGTGGGGTTTCACCCCTCCACTTT
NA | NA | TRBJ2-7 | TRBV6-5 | CASSYSGVQGYEQYF | TGTGCCAGCAGTTACTCGGGGGTCCAGGGCTACGAGCAGTACTTC
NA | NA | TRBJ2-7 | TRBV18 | CASSPTSESYEQYF | TGTGCCAGCTCACCCACGAGTGAGTCCTACGAGCAGTACTTC
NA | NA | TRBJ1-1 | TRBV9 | CASSVGSGGTEAFF | TGTGCCAGCAGCGTAGGGTCCGGGGGGACTGAAGCTTTCTTT
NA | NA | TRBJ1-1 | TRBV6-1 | CASSEVRNTEAFF | TGTGCCAGCAGTGAAGTAAGGAACACTGAAGCTTTCTTT
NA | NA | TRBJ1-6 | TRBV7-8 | CASSFGSSYNSPLHF | TGTGCCAGCAGCTTCGGAAGCTCCTATAATTCACCCCTCCACTTT
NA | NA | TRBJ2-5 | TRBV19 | CATKIETGASETQYF | TGTGCCACCAAAATTGAGACAGGAGCTTCAGAGACCCAGTACTTC
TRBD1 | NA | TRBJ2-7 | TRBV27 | CASSRPGGNHEQYF | TGTGCCAGCAGTCGTCCAGGGGGAAACCACGAGCAGTACTTC
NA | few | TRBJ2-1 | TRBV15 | CATSRPTQGSDEQFF | TGTGCCACCAGCAGACCAACCCAGGGGAGTGATGAGCAGTTCTTC
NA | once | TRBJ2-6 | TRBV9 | CASRPSPSGANVLTF | TGTGCCAGCAGACCCTCTCCCTCTGGGGCCAACGTCCTGACTTTC